Each of the 10 T cell receptor beta chains below was sequenced from the same sample in a study of shared clonotypes between healthy human individuals. The method was immunoSEQ multiplex PCR; TCRdb's version includes in-frame clones alone and lacks a portion of them. Among 850,000 to 1,100,000 clones, 77% were seen once, and the ten largest hold 0.85% to 1%. The specimen was memory CD4+ T cells from PBMCs. Stated subset: CD45RA-negative fraction. The receptors here all came from a man between 18 and 29 years old in good health. Some clones in this sample may be carry-over from other donors' samples.

This clone appeared a few times. The same CDR3 arises from other DNA sequences in this sample as well. The chain carries TRBV5-6 and TRBJ1-2, with D uncertain. Germline V gene sequence: CDR1 SGHDT, CDR2 YYEEEE. V was pared by 4 bases and J by 5 bases, with 9 bases between. The CDR3 is 12 amino acids. The CDR3 reads CASSPGDYGYTF. The CDR3 DNA follows: TGTGCCAGCAGCCCGGGAGATTATGGCTACACCTTC.

This chain joins TRBV5-6 and TRBJ1-6; D remains ambiguous. In germline, CDR1 is SGHDT, CDR2 YYEEEE. Trimming shortened V by 2 bases and J by 8 bases, and 11 bases separated the two germline ends. The CDR3 has 14 amino acids. The CDR3 region has the DNA TGTGCCAGCAGCTTAGGTACTGCCTATTCACCCCTCCACTTT. It translates to CASSLGTAYSPLHF.

The CDR3 nucleotides read TGTGCCAGCAGTATCCGGGACAGGGCTGACATTCAGTACTTC. Its protein is CASSIRDRADIQYF. The chain joins TRBV28 to TRBJ2-4, with TRBD1 matching 9 bases. Germline V gene lookup returns CDR1 MDHEN and CDR2 SYDVKM. The CDR3 has 14 amino acids. V lost 5 bases and J lost 8; bases outside the gene matches: 7.

The rearrangement links TRBV19 to TRBJ1-2; D is unclear. The V and J ends lost 5 bases and 6 bases respectively, with 10 bases between them. Germline CDR1 is LNHDA and CDR2 is SQIVND (reference sequence). The CDR3 sequence is 12 residues long. The CDR3 loop reads CASSARTHGYTF. Written as DNA, the CDR3 is TGTGCCAGTAGTGCCAGAACGCATGGCTACACCTTC.

This clone was seen a handful of times. The sample holds other DNA sequences that translate to the same CDR3. This chain connects TRBV19 to TRBJ1-5, with a possible D match to TRBD1 (6 bases). This CDR3 has 14 amino acids. With 3 bases removed from V and 4 bases from J, the gap between germline ends came to 10 bases. Germline CDR1 LNHDA, CDR2 SQIVND (reference sequence). CDR3 amino acids: CASSIRGGNQPQHF. The CDR3 region has the DNA TGTGCCAGTAGTATTAGAGGGGGGAATCAGCCCCAGCATTTT.

CDR3 in amino acids: CASSLGQGATNEKLFF. CDR3 DNA: TGTGCCAGCAGCTTGGGACAGGGGGCAACTAATGAAAAACTGTTTTTT. The chain is built from TRBV5-4 and TRBJ1-4; 9 nucleotides match TRBD1. The CDR3 contains 16 residues. Germline-derived CDR1 and CDR2 are SGHNT and YYREEE (reference sequence). After removal of 0 bases from V and 0 bases from J, the junction contained 0 bases not matched to a gene.

This chain links TRBV6-1 with TRBJ2-7, with 10 bases fitting TRBD1. This CDR3 is 16 amino acids long. The trim removed 3 bases at V and 7 bases at J, leaving 12 bases unmatched. Germline loops: CDR1 MNHNS, CDR2 SASEGT. The CDR3 region is CASSDSRQGARREQYF. The DNA of the CDR3 is TGTGCCAGCAGTGACAGCCGACAGGGGGCGAGGAGGGAGCAGTACTTC.

The chain combines TRBV14 with TRBJ1-4; 7 bases match TRBD1. Trimming cost V 4 bases and J 6 bases; bases outside gene matches: 11. This CDR3 is 16 amino acids long. Per the germline V gene, CDR1 is SGHDN and CDR2 is FVKESK. CDR3 in DNA: TGTGCCAGCAGCCGCCTAGGGACAGCTCAAGATGAAAAACTGTTTTTT. It specifies CASSRLGTAQDEKLFF. Complete variable domain (other parts from reference TRBV14 and TRBJ1-4): EAGVTQFPSHSVIEKGQTVTLRCDPISGHDNLYWYRRVMGKEIKFLLHFVKESKQDESGMPNNRFLAERTGGTYSTLKVQPAELEDSGVYFCASSRLGTAQDEKLFFGSGTQLSVL.

The J gene is TRBJ2-3, the V gene TRBV4-1; 11 bases align to TRBD2. The length of the CDR3 is 16 residues. Trimming took 5 bases from V and 3 from J; bases not matched to a gene: 7. Germline lookup yields CDR1 MGHRA and CDR2 YSYEKL. CDR3 sequence reads: CASSALLAGVTDTQYF. The DNA for the CDR3 is TGCGCCAGCAGCGCGCTACTAGCGGGAGTGACAGATACGCAGTATTTT.

This chain connects TRBV7-2 to TRBJ2-7; D is ambiguous. V lost 1 base and J 3 bases, leaving 10 bases between the germline ends. The CDR3 loop spans 14 amino acids. Looked up from germline, CDR1 is SGHTA and CDR2 is FQGNSA. The CDR3: CASSLEGAHYEQYF. The CDR3 DNA reads as TGTGCCAGCAGCTTAGAAGGCGCCCACTACGAGCAGTACTTC.